A single sample is the source of the 8 T cell receptor beta chains below, sequenced in a study of T cell changes during pregnancy in multiple sclerosis. The protocol was immunoSEQ multiplex PCR, while the TCRdb copy is restricted to in-frame clones and leaves out a portion. The profile shows more than 35,000 clones, 88% of them singletons. This specimen was CD8+ T cells from peripheral blood mononuclear cells, taken after pregnancy. The source is a female donor in good health, enrolled as a control in a pregnancy study.

The gene calls are TRBV4-3 and TRBJ2-1; 10 positions match TRBD2. V dropped 8 bases and J dropped 3; count of bases not matched to a gene: 16. This CDR3 is built from 18 residues. Germline V gives CDR1 LGHNA, CDR2 YSLEER. CDR3 sequence: CASAYQFSGGLLYNEQFF. CDR3 nucleotides: TGCGCCAGCGCTTACCAGTTTAGCGGGGGGCTGCTCTACAATGAGCAGTTCTTC.

CDR3 sequence reads: CAWSVGVTNTEAFF. CDR3 in DNA: TGTGCCTGGAGTGTCGGGGTAACGAACACTGAAGCTTTCTTT. The V and J genes are TRBV30 and TRBJ1-1, with no clear D. V shed 0 bases and J shed 1 base, with 9 bases lying between them. Germline CDR1 is GTSNPN and CDR2 is SVGIG (reference sequence). This CDR3 comprises 14 residues.

The V gene is TRBV15, the J gene TRBJ2-1, with 7 bases identical to TRBD2. Germline CDR1 LNHNV, CDR2 YYDKDF (reference sequence). The trim removed 0 bases at V and 3 bases at J, leaving 8 bases unmatched. The CDR3 sequence is 17 residues long. The CDR3 sequence: CATSRDGAPGGYNEQFF. CDR3 bases: TGTGCCACCAGCAGAGATGGGGCCCCGGGGGGCTACAATGAGCAGTTCTTC.

This clone is a singleton in its sample. The chain joins TRBV7-9 to TRBJ2-1, with 11 bases that match TRBD1. J gave up 8 bases and V 4 bases, and 10 bases lay outside the gene matches. Per germline, CDR1 SEHNR and CDR2 FQNEAQ (reference sequence). The CDR3 is made up of 16 amino acids. The CDR3 sequence: CASSSSGTGGSDEQFF. CDR3 DNA sequence: TGTGCCAGCAGCTCATCCGGGACAGGGGGGAGTGATGAGCAGTTCTTC.

The CDR3 DNA reads as TGTGCCAGCAGCTTAATGGGACTAGCGGGTAATGAGCAGTTCTTC. Its protein product is CASSLMGLAGNEQFF. V is TRBV7-3 and J is TRBJ2-1; 12 nucleotides match TRBD2. The germline V gene encodes CDR1 SGHTA and CDR2 FQGTGA. CDR3 length: 15 amino acids. V dropped 1 base and J dropped 7; count of bases not matched to a gene: 2.

J is TRBJ1-1 and V is TRBV28; D possibly corresponds to TRBD1 (6 bases). The germline V and J ends were trimmed by 2 bases and 7 bases, with 11 bases remaining between them. Looked up from germline, CDR1 is MDHEN and CDR2 is SYDVKM. The CDR3 loop spans 13 amino acids. The CDR3 here is CASSLGQRSEAFF. The CDR3 DNA is TGTGCCAGCAGTTTAGGACAGAGAAGTGAAGCTTTCTTT. Supplemented by reference TRBV28 and TRBJ1-1, the full variable domain reads DVKVTQSSRYLVKRTGEKVFLECVQDMDHENMFWYRQDPGLGLRLIYFSYDVKMKEKGDIPEGYSVSREKKERFSLILESASTNQTSMYLCASSLGQRSEAFFGQGTRLTVV.

V usage is TRBV7-9 and J usage is TRBJ2-5; D ambiguous. CDR3 length: 14 residues. Per germline, CDR1 SEHNR and CDR2 FQNEAQ (reference sequence). V was trimmed by 2 bases and J by 0 bases, leaving 7 bases between them. The CDR3 DNA reads TGTGCCAGCAGCTTATCAGGCAACCAAGAGACCCAGTACTTC. Its translation is CASSLSGNQETQYF.

This rearrangement joins TRBV6-5 to TRBJ2-7; 7 positions match TRBD1. Germline V CDR1 and CDR2: MNHEY, SVGAGI. J gave up 3 bases and V 5 bases, and 7 bases lay outside the gene matches. The length of the CDR3 is 14 residues. The CDR3 sequence: CASSRGRDSYEQYF. The CDR3 DNA reads as TGTGCCAGCAGTAGGGGCCGGGACAGCTACGAGCAGTACTTC.